This TCR beta chain was captured in a study of cytomegalovirus exposure and HLA in healthy donors. CDR1 and CDR2 from the germline V gene are SGHVS and FNYEAQ. This CDR3 spans 18 amino acids. V gave up 1 base and J gave up 2 bases; unmatched junction bases: 9. Use of 60 Vbeta and 13 Jbeta primers characterized the PCR. Clones were sequenced by immunoSEQ multiplex PCR, and TCRdb holds only the in-frame ones, with some missing. The sample has some 140,000 clones, 79% seen once. A remark on this clone: Its target is unknown.

Study results and caveats: A previous analysis found most TCR beta V segments productive roughly 90% or roughly 30% of the time. In a later analysis, most CMV-associated TCR beta chains appeared HLA-restricted. Confirmation was obtained in vitro that a few CMV-associated chains are specific for CMV antigens. Of the V segments, some could not be distinguished, including TRBV6-2 and TRBV6-3, and were excluded.

This rearrangement joins TRBV7-6 to TRBJ2-2; 8 bases are shared with TRBD1. The sequence was collected from a female donor in good health and CMV-seronegative. What was sequenced was PBMCs. The CDR3 sequence is CASSLDLLDRVNTGELFF. DNA for the CDR3: TGTGCCAGCAGCTTAGACCTCCTGGACAGGGTTAACACCGGGGAGCTGTTTTTT. Complete variable domain (other parts from reference TRBV7-6 and TRBJ2-2): GAGVSQSPRYKVTKRGQDVALRCDPISGHVSLYWYRQALGQGPEFLTYFNYEAQQDKSGLPNDRFSAERPEGSISTLTIQRTEQRDSAMYRCASSLDLLDRVNTGELFFGEGSRLTVL.